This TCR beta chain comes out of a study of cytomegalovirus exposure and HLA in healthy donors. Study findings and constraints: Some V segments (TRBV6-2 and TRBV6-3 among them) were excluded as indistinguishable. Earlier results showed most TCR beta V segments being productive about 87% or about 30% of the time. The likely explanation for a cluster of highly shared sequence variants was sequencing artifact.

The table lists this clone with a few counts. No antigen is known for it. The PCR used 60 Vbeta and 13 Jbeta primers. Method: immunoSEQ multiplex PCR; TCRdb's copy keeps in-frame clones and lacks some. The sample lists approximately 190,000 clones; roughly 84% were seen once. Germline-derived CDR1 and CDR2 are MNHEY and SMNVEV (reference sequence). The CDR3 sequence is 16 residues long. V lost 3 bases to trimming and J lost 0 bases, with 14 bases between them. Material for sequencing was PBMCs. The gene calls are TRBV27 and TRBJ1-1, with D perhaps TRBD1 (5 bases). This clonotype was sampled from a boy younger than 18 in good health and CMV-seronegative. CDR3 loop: CASSLLLGGMNTEAFF. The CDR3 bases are TGTGCCAGCAGTTTGTTGTTGGGGGGAATGAACACTGAAGCTTTCTTT.